Detailed here is one T cell receptor beta chain. No antigen is known for it. The sample comes from a study of regulatory and conventional T cells in RAG deficiency. Study-level results: Shannon entropy was markedly lower and Simpson indices higher in RAG-deficient patients than control T-cell subsets. Shorter CDR3s in all patient subsets; >90% Treg-Tconv overlap in Omenn. Sorted Omenn CD25-high CD127-low cells may not be bona fide Tregs.

V shed 4 bases, J shed 5 bases, and the junction held 12 bases outside the gene matches. The CDR3 has 18 residues. Looked up from germline, CDR1 is SNHLY and CDR2 is FYNNEI. Only in-frame clones appear in the TCRdb table, and some are missing; sequencing was by immunoSEQ multiplex PCR. The profile covers tens of thousands of clones, with 90% to 95% appearing a single time and almost 0.85% taken by the ten largest. Regulatory T cells were sorted from blood as CD4+ CD25-high CD127-low cells. This sample was also put to use in a study of regulatory T cells. From that report: The primer mix had 52 TRBV and 13 TRBJ primers. Patient repertoires had restricted TRB V-J pairs and skewed V and J usage, most in Tregs.

The genes are TRBV2 and TRBJ1-4, with 11 bases fitting TRBD1. This clonotype was sampled from a human donor in good health. The sequenced material came from Tregs sorted from blood. The chain's CDR3 is CASSGWDRGMRLNEKLFF. The CDR3 bases are TGTGCCAGCAGTGGTTGGGACAGGGGGATGAGATTAAATGAAAAACTGTTTTTT. Full variable domain (rest looked up from reference TRBV2 and TRBJ1-4): EPEVTQTPSHQVTQMGQEVILRCVPISNHLYFYWYRQILGQKVEFLVSFYNNEISEKSEIFDDQFSVERPDGSNFTLKIRSTKLEDSAMYFCASSGWDRGMRLNEKLFFGSGTQLSVL.